This T cell receptor (beta chain) was profiled in a study of shared T cell receptors in the human thymus (dated by TCRdb to 2020 to 2023). As for the study more broadly: The study examined how the human thymus generates shared, self-reactive T-cell receptor alpha chains.

The protocol used for the library was the immunoSEQ multiplex PCR assay. This immuneACCESS table, as held by TCRdb, lists in-frame sequences with V and J called but not all clones. Of the missing ones, under half trace to an unresolved V gene in checked studies; the others have no known cause. A total of more than 550,000 clones appear in this sample, about 89% of them only once. 0.0094% of the sample rests with the top ten. There are 15 amino acids in the CDR3, from cysteine to phenylalanine inclusive. CDR3 DNA only is kept here, 45 bases in frame from base 1. The V and J ends are trimmed by 1 base and 0 bases, leaving 8 bases between them. Taken from the germline V gene, the CDR1 and CDR2 loops are SGHDT and YYEEEE. Notes on this clone: Its cognate antigen has yet to be identified. No quality values exist for individual bases; no much larger clone is one base distant.

In addition, the sample was reused for a study of human thymus T cells. As the second study states: Immunologically healthy infants undergoing open corrective cardiac surgery for congenital heart defects in Finland were used as donors. The thymus tissue came from surgical resects taken out during corrective cardiac surgery. Usage of V and J gene segments appeared to be biased in both the thymic and the peripheral blood repertoires. The related research reported highly overlapping thymic TCR repertoires among unrelated individuals. The study described the TCR alpha and beta repertoires in fewer than 10 infant thymus samples and a few matching peripheral blood samples. Donor ages ranging from about 6 to 244 days were recorded, and more than five male and a couple of female infants were included in the cohort. Thymocytes were freed from the tissue by mechanical means and kept at -70 degrees C as pellets of roughly 8.5-30 million cells. A QIAsymphony instrument was used to extract genomic DNA from the frozen cell pellets. The immunoSEQ multiplex PCR assay was used to amplify the TCRB and TCRAD loci from a standardized amount of quality-controlled genomic DNA. The amplicons covered the V(D)J region and were long enough to include the CDR3 and to identify the V and J genes. The commercial immunoSEQ service was used to sequence amplicons on an Illumina platform. Primer bias and sequencing errors were corrected using previously described methods, and TCRAD and TCRB definitions followed the IMGT database. Analysis of the repertoires was done with immunoSEQ Analyzer 3.0 and VDJTools and included basic statistics, V/J segment usage, diversity estimates, rarefaction and pairwise overlap. Chao1, ChaoE, Efron-Thisted, Shannon and inverse Simpson indices were used to estimate diversity, which was also estimated on datasets down-sampled to the smallest sample. For repertoire overlap, CDR3 nucleotide sequence, V gene and J gene had to match strictly, and clustering was done by Jaccard-based multidimensional scaling. On average, thymus samples yielded approximately 780,000 unique TCRB clonotypes, whereas blood samples yielded about 84,000.

In this chain, TRBV5-6 is recombined with TRBJ1-5; TRBD1 is possibly the D segment (5 matching bases). This receptor was taken from a boy younger than two with a congenital heart defect. Donor details come from another sample of the same person, matched by shared clones. Sequenced material: thymocytes. The DNA sequence is as follows: TGTGCCAGCAGCTTGCGGGGGTATAGCAATCAGCCCCAGCATTTT. The translation is CASSLRGYSNQPQHF. The CDR3 plus the reference TRBV5-6 and TRBJ1-5 genes for the other parts give the full variable domain: DAGVTQSPTHLIKTRGQQVTLRCSPKSGHDTVSWYQQALGQGPQFIFQYYEEEERQRGNFPDRFSGHQFPNYSSELNVNALLLGDSALYLCASSLRGYSNQPQHFGDGTRLSIL.